These 13 T cell receptor beta chains were all obtained from the same sample, sequenced in a study of naive and memory T cell subsets. Four PCR rounds used nested alpha and beta constant region primers plus the SP2 primer. TCRdb reprocessed the UMI-ligation and nested PCR reads with MiXCR, giving one entry per CDR3 protein. The table has around 13,000 distinct CDR3 sequences, around 5.2% seen once. Regarding treatment: skin biopsy from PPD injection site in Mantoux-positive individual. An oligonucleotide containing a UMI was ligated to the 3' end of TCR cDNA. Sequenced material: skin, taken from a tuberculin skin test site. These receptors were collected from an adult in good health.

By frequency in the sample, this clonotype is medium-sized. The J gene is TRBJ2-7, the V gene TRBV7-9; weak D call: TRBD1 (5 bases). V shed 0 bases and J shed 7 bases, with 10 bases lying between them. Germline V gene data show CDR1 as SEHNR and CDR2 as FQNEAQ (reference sequence). This CDR3 is 13 amino acids long. Written as DNA, the CDR3 is TGTGCCAGCAGCTTAGCCAGGGAAGGAGAGCAGTACTTC. Translation gives CASSLAREGEQYF.

Sample share makes this clonotype medium-sized. The rearrangement links TRBV7-2 to TRBJ2-2; D not certain. Looked up from germline, CDR1 is SGHTA and CDR2 is FQGNSA. This CDR3 comprises 14 residues. With 4 bases removed from V and 5 bases from J, the gap between germline ends came to 11 bases. In DNA form, the CDR3 reads TGTGCCAGCAGCTCGAGGTGGGGAACCGGGGAGCTGTTTTTT. Translating gives CASSSRWGTGELFF.

This clonotype was seen only a few times. The conserved phenylalanine or tryptophan is not found at the CDR3 terminus, so this likely reflects a read error. This rearrangement joins TRBV5-6 to TRBJ1-6; TRBD1 might be the D (5 bases). CDR1 is SGHDT, CDR2 YYEEEE, per germline. The CDR3 contains 17 residues. V gave up 4 bases and J gave up 10 bases, with 24 bases separating them. The CDR3 spells CASSVRLTGGSWSPLHL. CDR3 in DNA: TGTGCCAGCAGCGTTCGTCTTACCGGGGGTTCCTGGTCACCCCTCCACCTT.

In this sample, this clonotype turned up many times. This chain links TRBV7-9 with TRBJ2-5, with 15 bases that match TRBD2. The ends lost 8 bases at V and 4 bases at J; junction bases unmatched: 5. CDR3 size: 15 residues. Germline values: CDR1 SEHNR, CDR2 FQNEAQ (reference sequence). This CDR3 reads CASGLAGGKSETQYF. As DNA, the CDR3 is TGTGCCAGCGGACTAGCGGGGGGGAAATCAGAGACCCAGTACTTC.

This clonotype was detected only a few times. This chain joins TRBV7-9 and TRBJ1-1; 8 bases match TRBD1. Germline CDR1 SEHNR, CDR2 FQNEAQ (reference sequence). J gave up 5 bases and V 6 bases, and 8 bases lay outside the gene matches. This CDR3 region has 14 residues. This chain's CDR3 is CASSLTGGKTEAFF. The CDR3 DNA follows: TGTGCCAGCAGTTTAACAGGGGGTAAGACTGAAGCTTTCTTT.

J is TRBJ1-2 and V is TRBV20-1; the D is unclear. Germline V gives CDR1 DFQATT, CDR2 SNEGSKA (reference sequence). The CDR3 runs 13 residues. V was cut by 1 base and J by 3 bases, with 9 bases left in between. CDR3 protein: CSARVGSYYGYTF. CDR3 in DNA: TGCAGTGCTAGAGTGGGAAGTTACTATGGCTACACCTTC.

This clonotype was seen repeatedly, ten times or more. V gene TRBV12-3 or TRBV12-4 combines with J gene TRBJ1-1; D possibly corresponds to TRBD1 (5 bases). V was trimmed by 2 bases and J by 4 bases, leaving 11 bases between them. The length of the CDR3 is 14 residues. The CDR3 protein is CASSLSAGSTEAFF. Here the CDR3 DNA reads TGTGCCAGCAGTTTATCGGCAGGGAGCACTGAAGCTTTCTTT.

This clonotype has at least ten counts. The V call is TRBV4-3, the J call TRBJ2-1; D is unresolved. Trimming took off 0 bases at V and 13 bases at J, with 13 bases between the two ends. The CDR3 covers 13 residues. CDR1 is LGHNA, CDR2 YSLEER, per germline. CDR3 sequence reads: CASSQDNEAPQFF. The CDR3, as DNA: TGCGCCAGCAGCCAAGATAACGAGGCACCTCAGTTCTTC.

There are many counts of this clonotype. V and J are TRBV5-1 and TRBJ2-1, with 8 bases lining up with TRBD1. V was clipped by 0 bases and J by 3 bases; unmatched bases: 5. Germline CDR1 is SGHRS and CDR2 is YFSETQ. The CDR3 spans 16 residues. CDR3 residues: CASSLVPGGLYNEQFF. The CDR3 DNA reads as TGCGCCAGCAGCTTGGTCCCAGGGGGCCTCTACAATGAGCAGTTCTTC.

This clonotype appeared many times. The CDR3 is CASSPHREGEYF. In nucleotides, the CDR3 is TGTGCCAGCAGTCCTCATCGGGAGGGAGAGTACTTC. The chain links TRBV28 to TRBJ2-7, with 8 bases lining up with TRBD2. Trimming took 5 bases from V and 11 from J; bases not matched to a gene: 8. The CDR3 length is 12 residues. Germline CDR1 reads MDHEN; CDR2 reads SYDVKM.

The J gene is TRBJ2-5, the V gene TRBV5-6, with 8 bases matching TRBD1. Germline lookup yields CDR1 SGHDT and CDR2 YYEEEE. Trimming at V came to 3 bases and at J to 1 base, leaving 2 bases not matched to a gene. CDR3 length equals 14 residues. In nucleotides, the CDR3 is TGTGCCAGCAGCTCCGGACAGGGCCAAGAGACCCAGTACTTC. Protein sequence: CASSSGQGQETQYF.

This clonotype was counted ten times or more. The rearrangement joins TRBV28 to TRBJ2-2; 8 nucleotides align to TRBD1. The CDR3 consists of 14 residues. Trimming removed 10 bases from V and 2 bases from J; junction bases left unmatched: 6. In germline, CDR1 is MDHEN, CDR2 SYDVKM. CDR3 protein: CANGQGGNTGELFF. CDR3 nucleotide sequence: TGTGCCAACGGACAGGGTGGTAACACCGGGGAGCTGTTTTTT.

The table lists this clonotype with many counts. V is TRBV9 and J is TRBJ1-2, with a weak D call TRBD1 (5 bases). V was pared by 4 bases and J by 5 bases, with 15 bases between. This CDR3 contains 14 residues. Per germline, CDR1 SGDLS and CDR2 YYNGEE. CDR3 region: CASSPGGSRYGYTF. The CDR3 DNA is TGTGCCAGCAGCCCCGGGGGGAGTAGGTATGGCTACACCTTC.